This T cell receptor (beta chain) was recovered during a study of T-cell memory formation after mild COVID-19. Using constant-segment primers, 5'RACE produced TCR alpha and TCR beta cDNA libraries carrying sample barcodes and UMIs. TCRdb ran MiXCR on the 5' RACE reads and lists one entry per CDR3 protein. Of about 470,000 distinct CDR3 sequences detected, 15% to 20% appear once; the ten largest clones hold roughly an eighth. Study-wide results and caveats: Among clones contracting day 15 to 85, CD4/CD8 was balanced, whereas later expanders leaned CD4+.

Trimming stripped 0 bases from V and 4 bases from J, with 12 bases between. Germline V gene data show CDR1 as LGHDT and CDR2 as YNNKEL (reference sequence). The CDR3 sequence is 16 residues long. As concerns this clonotype: What it binds is unknown.

The TCR sequence derives from an adult woman who had mild COVID-19 (a few samples of this study predate the infection). Cell type and time point are not known. The sample was PBMCs or a T cell subset sorted from them (not recorded which). The chain joins TRBV3-1 to TRBJ1-4; D call uncertain. The CDR3 loop reads CASSQDLGSINEKLFF. The CDR3 DNA reads as TGTGCCAGCAGCCAAGATTTGGGCAGCATTAATGAAAAACTGTTTTTT.